This T cell receptor beta chain comes out of a study of PD-L1 blockade in urothelial cancer. Looking at the study overall: Once treatment had started, blood was analyzed at 3 weeks (second dose) and again at 6 weeks.

Germline CDR1 SGHRS, CDR2 YFSETQ. Trimming left V 0 bases short and J 9 bases short, with 12 bases between. The CDR3 is 13 residues long. Profiled with immunoSEQ multiplex PCR; TCRdb holds only in-frame clones, not every one. This table holds about 71,000 clones, less than 90% found once. The origin of this receptor is a man between 60 and 75 years old with urothelial cancer. This sample comprised PBMCs, obtained around atezolizumab (anti-PD-L1) treatment. This chain joins TRBV5-1 and TRBJ2-5, with D perhaps TRBD2 (5 bases). For the CDR3, the DNA is TGCGCCAGCAGCTTGGAGGACTGGACTGCCCAGTACTTC. The encoded protein is CASSLEDWTAQYF. The full variable domain, completed using reference TRBV5-1 and TRBJ2-5, is KAGVTQTPRYLIKTRGQQVTLSCSPISGHRSVSWYQQTPGQGLQFLFEYFSETQRNKGNFPGRFSGRQFSNSRSEMNVSTLELGDSALYLCASSLEDWTAQYFGPGTRLLVL.